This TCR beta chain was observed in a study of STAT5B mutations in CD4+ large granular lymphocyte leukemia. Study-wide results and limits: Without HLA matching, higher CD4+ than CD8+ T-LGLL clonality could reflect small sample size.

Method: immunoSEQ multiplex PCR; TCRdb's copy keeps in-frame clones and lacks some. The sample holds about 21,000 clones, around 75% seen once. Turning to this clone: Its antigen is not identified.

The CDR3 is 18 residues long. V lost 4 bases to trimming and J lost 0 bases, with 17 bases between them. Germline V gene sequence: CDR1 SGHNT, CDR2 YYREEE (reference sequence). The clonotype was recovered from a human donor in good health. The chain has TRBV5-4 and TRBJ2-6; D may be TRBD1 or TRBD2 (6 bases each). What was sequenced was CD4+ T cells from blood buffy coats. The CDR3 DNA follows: TGTGCCAGCAGCCTGGGGGGCTTCGGGAACTCTGGGGCCAACGTCCTGACTTTC. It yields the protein CASSLGGFGNSGANVLTF.